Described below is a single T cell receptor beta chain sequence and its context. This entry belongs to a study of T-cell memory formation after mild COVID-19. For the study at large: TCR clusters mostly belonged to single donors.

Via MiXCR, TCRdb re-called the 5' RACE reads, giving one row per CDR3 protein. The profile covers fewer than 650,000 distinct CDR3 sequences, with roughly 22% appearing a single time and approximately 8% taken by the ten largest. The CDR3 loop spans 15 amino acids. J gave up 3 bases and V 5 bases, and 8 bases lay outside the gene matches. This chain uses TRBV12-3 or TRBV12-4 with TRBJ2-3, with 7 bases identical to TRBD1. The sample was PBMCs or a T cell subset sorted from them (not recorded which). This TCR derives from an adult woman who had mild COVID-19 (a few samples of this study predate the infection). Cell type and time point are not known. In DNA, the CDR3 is TGTGCCAGCAGTCCACGAAGGGACAGTACAGATACGCAGTATTTT. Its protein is CASSPRRDSTDTQYF.